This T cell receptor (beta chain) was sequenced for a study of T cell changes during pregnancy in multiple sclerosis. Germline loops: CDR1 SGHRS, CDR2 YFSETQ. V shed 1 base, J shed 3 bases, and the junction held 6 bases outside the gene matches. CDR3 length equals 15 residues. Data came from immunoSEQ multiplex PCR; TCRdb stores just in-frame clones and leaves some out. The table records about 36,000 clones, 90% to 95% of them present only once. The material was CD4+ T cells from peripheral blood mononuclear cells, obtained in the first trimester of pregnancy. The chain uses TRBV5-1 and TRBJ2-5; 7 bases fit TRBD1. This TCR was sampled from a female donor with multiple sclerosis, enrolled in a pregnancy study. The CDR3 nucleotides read TGCGCCAGCAGCTTGTATACCGGGACAGAAGAGACCCAGTACTTC. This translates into CASSLYTGTEETQYF.